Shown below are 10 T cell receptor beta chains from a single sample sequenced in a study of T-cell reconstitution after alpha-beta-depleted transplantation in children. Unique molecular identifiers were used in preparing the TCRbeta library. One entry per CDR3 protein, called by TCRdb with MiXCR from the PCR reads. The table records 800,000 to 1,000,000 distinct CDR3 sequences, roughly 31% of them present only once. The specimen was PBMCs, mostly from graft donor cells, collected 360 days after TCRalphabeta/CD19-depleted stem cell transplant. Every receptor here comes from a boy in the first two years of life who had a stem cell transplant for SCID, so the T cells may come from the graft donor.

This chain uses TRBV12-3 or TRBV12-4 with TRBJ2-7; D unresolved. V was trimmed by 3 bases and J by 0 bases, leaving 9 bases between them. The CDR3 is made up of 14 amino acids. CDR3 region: CASSLDRPSYEQYF. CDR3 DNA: TGTGCCAGCAGTTTGGACCGGCCCTCCTACGAGCAGTACTTC.

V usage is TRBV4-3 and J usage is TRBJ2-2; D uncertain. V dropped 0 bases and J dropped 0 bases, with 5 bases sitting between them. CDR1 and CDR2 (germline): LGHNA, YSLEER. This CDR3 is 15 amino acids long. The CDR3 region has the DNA TGCGCCAGCAGCCAAGACTCGCCGAACACCGGGGAGCTGTTTTTT. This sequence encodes CASSQDSPNTGELFF.

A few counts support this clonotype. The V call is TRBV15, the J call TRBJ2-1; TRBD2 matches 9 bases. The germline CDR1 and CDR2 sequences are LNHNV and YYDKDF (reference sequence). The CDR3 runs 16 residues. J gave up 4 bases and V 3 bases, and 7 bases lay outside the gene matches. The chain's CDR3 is CATSSLAGALYNEQFF. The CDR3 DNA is TGTGCCACCAGCAGTTTAGCGGGGGCCTTATACAATGAGCAGTTCTTC.

The CDR3 loop reads CASSDSIQGSEQYF. In nucleotides, the CDR3 is TGTGCCAGCAGTGACTCTATTCAGGGTAGCGAGCAGTACTTC. The rearrangement joins TRBV6-4 to TRBJ2-7, with TRBD1 as a possible D gene (5 bases). The V gene lost 0 bases and the J gene lost 6 bases, with 12 bases spanning the gap. The CDR3 sequence is 14 residues long. Germline V gene sequence: CDR1 MRHNA, CDR2 SNTAGT.

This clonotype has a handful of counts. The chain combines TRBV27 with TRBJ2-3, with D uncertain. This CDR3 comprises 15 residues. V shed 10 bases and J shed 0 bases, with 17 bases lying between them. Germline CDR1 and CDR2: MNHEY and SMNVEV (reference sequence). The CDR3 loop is CATTVGYGSTDTQYF. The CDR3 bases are TGTGCCACTACTGTAGGGTATGGGAGCACAGATACGCAGTATTTT.

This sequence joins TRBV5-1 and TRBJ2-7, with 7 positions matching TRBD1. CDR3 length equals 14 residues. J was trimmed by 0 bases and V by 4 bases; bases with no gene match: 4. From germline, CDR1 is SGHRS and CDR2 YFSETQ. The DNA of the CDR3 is TGCGCCAGCAGCATTGGGACAGCCTCCTACGAGCAGTACTTC. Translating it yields CASSIGTASYEQYF.

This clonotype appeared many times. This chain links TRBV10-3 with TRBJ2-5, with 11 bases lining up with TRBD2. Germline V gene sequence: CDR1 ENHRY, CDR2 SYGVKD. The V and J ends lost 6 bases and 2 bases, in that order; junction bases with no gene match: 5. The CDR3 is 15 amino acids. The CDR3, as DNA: TGTGCCATCAGCCTTGCTAGCGGGGGGCAAGAGACCCAGTACTTC. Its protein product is CAISLASGGQETQYF.

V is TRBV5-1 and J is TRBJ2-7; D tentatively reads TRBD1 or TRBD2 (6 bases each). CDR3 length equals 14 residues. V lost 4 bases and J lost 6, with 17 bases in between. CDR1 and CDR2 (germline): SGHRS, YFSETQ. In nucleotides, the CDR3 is TGCGCCAGCAGCGTGCGGCCTGAGGGGGGCGAGCAGTACTTC. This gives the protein CASSVRPEGGEQYF.

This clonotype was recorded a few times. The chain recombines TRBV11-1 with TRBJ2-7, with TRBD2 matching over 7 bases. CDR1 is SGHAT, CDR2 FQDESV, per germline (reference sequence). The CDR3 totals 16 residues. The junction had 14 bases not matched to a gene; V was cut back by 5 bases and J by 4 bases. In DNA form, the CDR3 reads TGTGCCAGCAGCCCCCCCGGACTAGTCAATCGGTACGAGCAGTACTTC. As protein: CASSPPGLVNRYEQYF.

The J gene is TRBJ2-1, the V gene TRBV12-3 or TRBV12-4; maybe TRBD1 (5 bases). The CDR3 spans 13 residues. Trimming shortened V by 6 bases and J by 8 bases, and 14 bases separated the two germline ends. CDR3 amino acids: CASRFRVFDEQFF. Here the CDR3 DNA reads TGTGCCAGCAGATTCAGGGTTTTTGATGAGCAGTTCTTC.